The clone carrying this T cell receptor (beta chain) was seen ten or more times. Its antigen remains unidentified. This sample is part of a study of regulatory T cells in long-lasting Graves disease. Germline V gene lookup returns CDR1 MNHEY and CDR2 SMNVEV (reference sequence). V was clipped by 0 bases and J by 4 bases, with 21 bases between them. The CDR3 totals 18 residues. The time point here: newly diagnosed GD, antithyroid drugs for less than 3 months. Following extraction of RNA from PBMCs, that RNA was used to make the TCR library. Library construction for TCR beta used iRepertoire HTBI primers and Arm-PCR of CDR3 regions. TCRdb itself ran the multiplex PCR reads through MiXCR, one entry per CDR3 protein. The repertoire has hundreds of thousands of distinct CDR3 sequences, about 11% of them found once; the top ten carry 8% to 10%. General observations from the study: Less diverse TCR repertoires were seen in persistent Graves' patients than in newly diagnosed ones. With a small sample size, accuracy may have been reduced.

The same data also contributed to another study, on T cells in Graves' hyperthyroidism and ophthalmopathy.

The genes are TRBV27 and TRBJ1-2; possibly TRBD1 for D (5 bases). This material consisted of peripheral blood mononuclear cells (PBMCs), taken at new diagnosis, from a patient treated with antithyroid drugs. This receptor was identified in a woman younger than 45 with Graves disease. DNA for the CDR3: TGTGCCAGCAGTTTATCTTTTTCGGGGATAACAGACAGCTATGGCTACACCTTC. Its protein is CASSLSFSGITDSYGYTF.